This TCR beta chain originates from a study of cytomegalovirus exposure and HLA in healthy donors. The study, taken as a whole, reports: Reported results showed that the classifier diagnosed cytomegalovirus status with high specificity and sensitivity. Presence/absence results assume similar sequencing depth per donor, which may not hold. TCR sequences were mostly rare, though some public TCRs occurred in many donors.

For this clone: Its antigen is not identified.

Vbeta (60) and Jbeta (13) primers were used in the PCR. Original processing notes: A later analysis tallied about 80 million unique TCR beta chains, about 12 million of them shared. Profiled with immunoSEQ multiplex PCR; TCRdb holds only in-frame clones, not every one. V, J and clone size derive from that table, while D and trimming were established from the DNA sequence. The table shows tens of thousands of clones, with 70% to 80% occurring only once. Germline V gene lookup returns CDR1 GTSNPN and CDR2 SVGIG (reference sequence). The CDR3 spans 15 residues. V lost 8 bases and J lost 6, with 25 bases in between.

The chain links TRBV30 to TRBJ1-1; the D gene is possibly TRBD1 (5 bases). Sample: PBMCs. This sequence originates from a woman aged 55-69 years in good health and CMV-seropositive. Here the CDR3 reads CAVPPRGPGSAEAFF. The CDR3 DNA follows: TGTGCCGTCCCTCCCCGGGGCCCCGGGAGTGCTGAAGCTTTCTTT.